These 22 T cell receptor beta chains originate from one sample sequenced in a study of cytomegalovirus exposure and HLA in healthy donors. Generated by immunoSEQ multiplex PCR, the TCRdb table keeps only in-frame clones and is missing some. The sample gives 160,000 or so clones, roughly 80% of which show up once; around 2% is in the top ten. The sample comprised PBMCs. These receptors were collected from a man aged 30-40 years in good health and CMV-seropositive.

This chain connects TRBV12-5 to TRBJ2-5, with D possibly TRBD2 on 7 matching bases. CDR3 length equals 14 residues. Germline-derived CDR1 and CDR2 are LGHNT and FRNRAP. Trimming left V 4 bases short and J 4 bases short, with 13 bases between. The DNA of the CDR3 is TGTGCTAGTGGTTGGGGGGGGCTTGGAGAGACCCAGTACTTC. Translated: CASGWGGLGETQYF.

The V and J genes are TRBV4-3 and TRBJ2-1, with TRBD2 matching over 8 bases. The CDR3 sequence is 16 residues long. Per germline, CDR1 LGHNA and CDR2 YSLEER. V lost 4 bases and J lost 2; bases outside the gene matches: 7. The CDR3: CASSPYAGGAYNEQFF. The DNA of the CDR3 is TGCGCCAGCAGCCCATACGCCGGGGGGGCCTACAATGAGCAGTTCTTC.

V usage is TRBV6-5 and J usage is TRBJ1-3; 10 bases match TRBD1. Germline V gene lookup returns CDR1 MNHEY and CDR2 SVGAGI. V was pared by 6 bases and J by 3 bases, with 5 bases of the junction left unmatched. The CDR3 extends over 15 amino acids. The chain's CDR3 is CASRQGQGGGNTIYF. The CDR3 bases are TGTGCCAGCAGACAAGGACAGGGGGGTGGAAACACCATATATTTT.

This chain joins TRBV6-5 and TRBJ2-5; the match to TRBD2 covers 7 bases. The CDR3 spans 14 residues. V dropped 0 bases and J dropped 7; count of bases not matched to a gene: 5. Germline lookup yields CDR1 MNHEY and CDR2 SVGAGI. The CDR3 bases are TGTGCCAGCAGTTACTCGACGGTAGCGGGGACCCAGTACTTC. It codes for CASSYSTVAGTQYF.

V is TRBV11-2 and J is TRBJ1-1; D is ambiguous. Germline V gene lookup returns CDR1 SGHAT and CDR2 FQNNGV. CDR3 length equals 18 residues. The V gene lost 3 bases and the J gene lost 0 bases, with 20 bases spanning the gap. The CDR3 bases are TGTGCCAGCAGCTTGGCCATCGGCCGACTCTACATGAACACTGAAGCTTTCTTT. It codes for CASSLAIGRLYMNTEAFF.

This clone has only a few counts. This chain connects TRBV11-2 to TRBJ1-1; D is unclear. Trimming pared 2 bases from V and 4 bases from J, leaving 8 bases between. Germline CDR1 reads SGHAT; CDR2 reads FQNNGV. The CDR3 is 13 amino acids. The DNA of the CDR3 is TGTGCCAGCAGCTTACAGGTAGGCACTGAAGCTTTCTTT. It encodes CASSLQVGTEAFF. The whole variable domain, remainder taken from reference TRBV11-2 and TRBJ1-1, is EAGVAQSPRYKIIEKRQSVAFWCNPISGHATLYWYQQILGQGPKLLIQFQNNGVVDDSQLPKDRFSAERLKGVDSTLKIQPAKLEDSAVYLCASSLQVGTEAFFGQGTRLTVV.

This clone was seen more than once but under ten times. The chain employs TRBV4-3 and TRBJ2-2; 7 bases map to TRBD1. The CDR3 has 16 amino acids. Germline V gene data show CDR1 as LGHNA and CDR2 as YSLEER. The V gene end was trimmed by 4 bases and the J gene end by 0 bases; junction bases not matched to a gene: 5. Here the CDR3 reads CASSRAGTANTGELFF. The CDR3 DNA is TGCGCCAGCAGCCGAGCCGGGACAGCGAACACCGGGGAGCTGTTTTTT.

This rearrangement joins TRBV9 to TRBJ2-1; D is possibly TRBD2 (5 bases). The CDR3 runs to 14 residues. Per germline, CDR1 SGDLS and CDR2 YYNGEE. The V and J ends lost 4 bases and 10 bases respectively, with 18 bases between them. The DNA for the CDR3 is TGTGCCAGCAGCCCATACGTAGACGGAGGAGAGCAGTTCTTC. Translation gives CASSPYVDGGEQFF.

The V and J genes are TRBV15 and TRBJ2-5; D gene ambiguous. The length of the CDR3 is 16 residues. V shed 0 bases and J shed 2 bases, with 13 bases lying between them. The V gene's germline CDR1 is LNHNV and CDR2 YYDKDF (reference sequence). CDR3 region: CATSRDKLGRQETQYF. The CDR3 DNA reads as TGTGCCACCAGCAGAGATAAGCTCGGTCGGCAAGAGACCCAGTACTTC.

The genes are TRBV6-1 and TRBJ2-7, with TRBD2 as a possible D gene (5 bases). This CDR3 is built from 15 residues. Germline V CDR1 and CDR2: MNHNS, SASEGT. The ends were cut back, 4 bases at V and 2 bases at J, with 15 bases in the middle. CDR3 sequence (DNA): TGTGCCAGCAGTGTGCGACACCTCGGGGCCTACGAGCAGTACTTC. It translates to CASSVRHLGAYEQYF.

This chain uses TRBV7-8 with TRBJ1-2; no definite D call. The CDR3 runs 16 residues. The germline CDR1 and CDR2 sequences are SGHVS and FQNEAQ. V lost 5 bases, J lost 6 bases, and 22 bases lay in between. CDR3: CASSLWRVGPTDGYTF. The CDR3 bases are TGTGCCAGCAGCCTGTGGAGGGTCGGACCCACGGATGGCTACACCTTC.

V and J are TRBV18 and TRBJ2-5; 8 positions agree with TRBD2. Germline V gene data show CDR1 as KGHSH and CDR2 as LQKENI. With V trimmed by 2 bases and J by 2 bases, 4 bases remained unmatched. CDR3 length equals 15 residues. The CDR3 DNA follows: TGTGCCAGCTCACCAGGGTTAGCGGGACAAGAGACCCAGTACTTC. This translates into CASSPGLAGQETQYF. Combining the CDR3 with reference TRBV18 and TRBJ2-5 gives the whole variable domain NAGVMQNPRHLVRRRGQEARLRCSPMKGHSHVYWYRQLPEEGLKFMVYLQKENIIDESGMPKERFSAEFPKEGPSILRIQQVVRGDSAAYFCASSPGLAGQETQYFGPGTRLLVL.

The rearrangement uses TRBV6-1 and TRBJ2-3; D remains ambiguous. With 3 bases removed from V and 2 bases from J, the gap between germline ends came to 6 bases. The germline V gene encodes CDR1 MNHNS and CDR2 SASEGT. The CDR3 runs to 13 residues. DNA of the CDR3: TGTGCCAGCAGTGATTACTACACAGATACGCAGTATTTT. This translates into CASSDYYTDTQYF.

DNA for the CDR3: TGTGCCAGCAGCTTAGGAGTCAGCACAGATACGCAGTATTTT. Translating it yields CASSLGVSTDTQYF. The chain carries TRBV7-2 and TRBJ2-3; D ambiguous. The germline gives CDR1 SGHTA, CDR2 FQGNSA. Between the trimmed V and J ends, which lost 1 base and 0 bases, there was a span of 5 bases. The CDR3 has 14 amino acids.

The chain joins TRBV6-5 to TRBJ1-2, with unresolved D. Germline CDR1 MNHEY, CDR2 SVGAGI. The V end lost 0 bases, the J end lost 4 bases, and 12 bases lay between the germline ends. The CDR3 is made up of 15 amino acids. For the CDR3, the DNA is TGTGCCAGCAGTTACTCGAGAACGGGGTTCTATGGCTACACCTTC. It translates to CASSYSRTGFYGYTF.

The chain recombines TRBV11-2 with TRBJ1-3, with D tentatively TRBD1 (6 bases). The CDR3 consists of 18 residues. V was trimmed by 2 bases and J by 0 bases, leaving 17 bases between them. CDR1 and CDR2 (germline): SGHAT, FQNNGV. The CDR3 protein is CASSLFTTTGYSGNTIYF. The CDR3 bases are TGTGCCAGCAGCTTATTCACTACGACAGGATACTCTGGAAACACCATATATTTT.

The chain employs TRBV5-1 and TRBJ1-2, with D possibly being TRBD1 (5 bases). Trimming removed 0 bases from V and 3 bases from J, with 9 bases in between. The CDR3 is 14 residues long. The V gene's germline CDR1 is SGHRS and CDR2 YFSETQ. The CDR3 region is CASSLEGMDYGYTF. The CDR3 nucleotides are TGCGCCAGCAGCTTGGAGGGGATGGACTATGGCTACACCTTC.

V and J are TRBV30 and TRBJ1-3, with D unresolved. This CDR3 contains 14 residues. V was pared by 3 bases and J by 0 bases, with 9 bases between. Germline CDR1 is GTSNPN and CDR2 is SVGIG (reference sequence). The CDR3 here is CAWSAGSSGNTIYF. As DNA, the CDR3 is TGTGCCTGGAGCGCCGGGAGCTCTGGAAACACCATATATTTT.

V usage is TRBV7-2 and J usage is TRBJ1-2; perhaps TRBD1 as D (6 bases). Trimming shortened V by 4 bases and J by 8 bases, and 11 bases separated the two germline ends. In germline, CDR1 is SGHTA, CDR2 FQGNSA. The CDR3 is made up of 12 amino acids. CDR3 DNA sequence: TGTGCCAGCAGCTCCAACAGGGAGGGCTACACCTTC. This gives the protein CASSSNREGYTF.

The V gene is TRBV10-1, the J gene TRBJ2-1; 11 positions match TRBD2. The CDR3 is 16 residues long. V trimming: 3 bases; J trimming: 2 bases; junction bases outside the gene matches: 3. The germline CDR1 and CDR2 sequences are WNHNN and SYGVQD (reference sequence). The CDR3 region is CASSDDSGGAYNEQFF. The CDR3 DNA sequence: TGCGCCAGCAGTGATGATAGCGGGGGGGCCTACAATGAGCAGTTCTTC.

V gene TRBV5-4 combines with J gene TRBJ1-3; 7 bases line up with TRBD1. The germline CDR1 and CDR2 sequences are SGHNT and YYREEE (reference sequence). The V segment lost 3 bases and the J segment 4 bases; nucleotides outside the gene matches: 13. The length of the CDR3 is 17 residues. CDR3 DNA: TGTGCCAGCAGCTCTGGAAAAGGGGGCGCAGTGGGAAACACCATATATTTT. As protein: CASSSGKGGAVGNTIYF.

Written as DNA, the CDR3 is TGCGCCAGCAGCCAAGTTGGGGGGGACGAGCAGTACTTC. As protein: CASSQVGGDEQYF. The chain couples TRBV4-1 to TRBJ2-7, with TRBD2 matching 7 bases. V lost 1 base, J lost 5 bases, and 2 bases stayed unmatched. This CDR3 spans 13 amino acids. Germline V gene sequence: CDR1 MGHRA, CDR2 YSYEKL.